This T cell receptor (beta chain) came from a study of blood T cell repertoires in COVID-19. The table came from immunoSEQ multiplex PCR; TCRdb's copy has only in-frame clones and leaves some out. The sample has under 65,000 clones; approximately 90% are singletons. V lost 2 bases to trimming and J lost 4 bases; unmatched junction nucleotides: 5. CDR1 and CDR2 (germline): SGHRS, YFSETQ. The CDR3 loop spans 14 amino acids. The TCR comes from a man aged 50 or older with acute or convalescent COVID-19. Sequenced: peripheral blood. The chain combines TRBV5-1 with TRBJ1-1; 7 positions agree with TRBD1. The CDR3 bases are TGCGCCAGCAGCTTAATACAGGGGAGCACTGAAGCTTTCTTT. It encodes CASSLIQGSTEAFF. Full variable domain (remainder filled in from reference TRBV5-1 and TRBJ1-1): KAGVTQTPRYLIKTRGQQVTLSCSPISGHRSVSWYQQTPGQGLQFLFEYFSETQRNKGNFPGRFSGRQFSNSRSEMNVSTLELGDSALYLCASSLIQGSTEAFFGQGTRLTVV.